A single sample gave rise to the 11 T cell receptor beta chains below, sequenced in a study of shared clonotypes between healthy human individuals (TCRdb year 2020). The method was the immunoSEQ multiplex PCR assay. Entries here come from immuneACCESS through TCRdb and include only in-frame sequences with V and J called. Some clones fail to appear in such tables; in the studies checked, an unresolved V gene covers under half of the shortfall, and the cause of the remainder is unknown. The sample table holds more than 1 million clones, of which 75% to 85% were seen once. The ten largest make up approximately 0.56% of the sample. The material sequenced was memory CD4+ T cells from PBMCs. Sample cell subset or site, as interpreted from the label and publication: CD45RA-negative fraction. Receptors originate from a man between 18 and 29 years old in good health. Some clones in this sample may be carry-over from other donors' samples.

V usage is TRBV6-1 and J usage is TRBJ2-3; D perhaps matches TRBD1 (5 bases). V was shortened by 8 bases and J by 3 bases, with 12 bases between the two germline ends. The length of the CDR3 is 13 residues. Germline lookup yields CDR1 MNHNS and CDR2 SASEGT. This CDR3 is CASSKAGTDTQYF. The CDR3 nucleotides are TGTGCCAGCTCGAAGGCAGGGACAGATACGCAGTATTTT.

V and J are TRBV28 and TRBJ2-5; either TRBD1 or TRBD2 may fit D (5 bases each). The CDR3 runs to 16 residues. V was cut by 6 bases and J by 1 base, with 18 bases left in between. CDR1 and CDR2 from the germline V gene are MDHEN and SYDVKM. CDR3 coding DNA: TGTGCCAGCAGAGGTGCAGGGCGAGGGTCCCAAGAGACCCAGTACTTC. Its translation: CASRGAGRGSQETQYF.

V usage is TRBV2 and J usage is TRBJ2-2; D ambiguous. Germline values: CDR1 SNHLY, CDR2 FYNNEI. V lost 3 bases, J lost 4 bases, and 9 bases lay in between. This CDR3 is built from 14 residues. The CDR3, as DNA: TGTGCCAGCAGTGAGCGGCTACCCACCGGGGAGCTGTTTTTT. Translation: CASSERLPTGELFF.

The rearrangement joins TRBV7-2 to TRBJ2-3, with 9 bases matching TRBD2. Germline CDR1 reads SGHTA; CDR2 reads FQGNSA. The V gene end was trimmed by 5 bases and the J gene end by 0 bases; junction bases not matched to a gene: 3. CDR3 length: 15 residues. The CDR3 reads CASSISGSSTDTQYF. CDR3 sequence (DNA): TGTGCCAGCAGCATTAGCGGGAGTAGCACAGATACGCAGTATTTT.

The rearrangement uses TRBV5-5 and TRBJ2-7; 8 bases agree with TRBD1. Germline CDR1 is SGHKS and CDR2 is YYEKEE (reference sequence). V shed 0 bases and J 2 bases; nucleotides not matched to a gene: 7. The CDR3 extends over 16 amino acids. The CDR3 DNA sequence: TGTGCCAGCAGCTTGGCCGTGCAGGGGGCACCCTACGAGCAGTACTTC. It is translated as CASSLAVQGAPYEQYF.

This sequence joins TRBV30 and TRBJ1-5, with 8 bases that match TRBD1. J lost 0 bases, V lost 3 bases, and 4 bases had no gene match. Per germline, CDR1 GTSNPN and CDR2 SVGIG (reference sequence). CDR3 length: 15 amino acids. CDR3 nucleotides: TGTGCCTGGAGCTGGCAGGGGGCTAGCAATCAGCCCCAGCATTTT. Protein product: CAWSWQGASNQPQHF.

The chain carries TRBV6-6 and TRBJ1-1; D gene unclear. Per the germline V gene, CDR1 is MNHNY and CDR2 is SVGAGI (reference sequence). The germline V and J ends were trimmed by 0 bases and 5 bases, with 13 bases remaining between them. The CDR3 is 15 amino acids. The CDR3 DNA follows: TGTGCCAGCAGTTACTCCACGGGTGGGTTGACTGAAGCTTTCTTT. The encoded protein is CASSYSTGGLTEAFF.

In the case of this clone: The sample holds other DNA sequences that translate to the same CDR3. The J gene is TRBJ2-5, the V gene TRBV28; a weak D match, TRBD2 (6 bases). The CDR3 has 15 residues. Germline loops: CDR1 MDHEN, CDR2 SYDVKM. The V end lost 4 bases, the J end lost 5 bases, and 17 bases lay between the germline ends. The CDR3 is CASSSPGGGGETQYF. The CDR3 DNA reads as TGTGCCAGCAGTTCCCCCGGGGGTGGGGGGGAGACCCAGTACTTC. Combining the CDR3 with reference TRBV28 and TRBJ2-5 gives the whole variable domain DVKVTQSSRYLVKRTGEKVFLECVQDMDHENMFWYRQDPGLGLRLIYFSYDVKMKEKGDIPEGYSVSREKKERFSLILESASTNQTSMYLCASSSPGGGGETQYFGPGTRLLVL.

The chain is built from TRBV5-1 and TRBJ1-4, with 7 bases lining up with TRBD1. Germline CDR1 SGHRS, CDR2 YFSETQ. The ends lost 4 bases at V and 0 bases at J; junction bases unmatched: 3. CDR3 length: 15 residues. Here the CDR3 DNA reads TGCGCCAGCAGCGACGACAGGGCAACTAATGAAAAACTGTTTTTT. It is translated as CASSDDRATNEKLFF.

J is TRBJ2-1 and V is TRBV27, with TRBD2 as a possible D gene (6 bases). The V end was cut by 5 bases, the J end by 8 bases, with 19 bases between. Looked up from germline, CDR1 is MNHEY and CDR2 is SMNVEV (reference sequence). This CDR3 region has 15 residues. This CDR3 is CASSPLMAGRDEQFF. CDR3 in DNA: TGTGCCAGCAGTCCCCTCATGGCGGGAAGGGATGAGCAGTTCTTC.

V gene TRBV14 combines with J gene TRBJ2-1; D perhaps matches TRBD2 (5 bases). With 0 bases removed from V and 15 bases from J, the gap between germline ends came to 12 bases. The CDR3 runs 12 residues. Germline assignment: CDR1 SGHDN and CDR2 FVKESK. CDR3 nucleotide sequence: TGTGCCAGCAGCCAAGATTCAACTAGAAGGTTCTTC. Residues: CASSQDSTRRFF.